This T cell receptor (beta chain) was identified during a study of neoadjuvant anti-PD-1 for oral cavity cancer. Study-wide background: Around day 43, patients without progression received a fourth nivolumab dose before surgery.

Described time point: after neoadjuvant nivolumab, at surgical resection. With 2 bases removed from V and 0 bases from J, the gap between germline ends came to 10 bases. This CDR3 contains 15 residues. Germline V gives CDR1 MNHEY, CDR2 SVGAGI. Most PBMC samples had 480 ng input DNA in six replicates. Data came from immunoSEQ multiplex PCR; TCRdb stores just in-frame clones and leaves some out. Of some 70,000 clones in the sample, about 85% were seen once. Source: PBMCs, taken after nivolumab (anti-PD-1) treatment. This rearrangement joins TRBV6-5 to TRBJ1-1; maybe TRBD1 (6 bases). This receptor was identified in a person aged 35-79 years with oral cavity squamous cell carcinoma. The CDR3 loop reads CASSYRGLVNTEAFF. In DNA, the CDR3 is TGTGCCAGCAGTTACAGGGGGTTGGTGAACACTGAAGCTTTCTTT.